Presented here are 15 T cell receptor beta chains from one specimen sequenced in a study of blood T cell repertoires in COVID-19. Sequenced by immunoSEQ multiplex PCR; TCRdb stores in-frame clones only, minus some. The table has tens of thousands of clones, 90% seen once. Sequencing was carried out using peripheral blood. The receptors shown here come from a woman of 80 years or more with active or convalescent COVID-19.

V usage is TRBV27 and J usage is TRBJ1-1; weak D call: TRBD1 (5 bases). V dropped 5 bases and J dropped 3 bases, with 16 bases sitting between them. Germline V gives CDR1 MNHEY, CDR2 SMNVEV (reference sequence). This CDR3 is built from 15 residues. The CDR3 loop reads CASSRGSVGDTEAFF. CDR3 nucleotide sequence: TGTGCCAGCAGTCGGGGGAGCGTGGGGGACACTGAAGCTTTCTTT.

This clone was detected only a few times. This chain uses TRBV28 with TRBJ2-7; 9 bases map to TRBD1. The length of the CDR3 is 15 residues. Looked up from germline, CDR1 is MDHEN and CDR2 is SYDVKM. The ends lost 2 bases at V and 3 bases at J; junction bases unmatched: 5. CDR3 nucleotide sequence: TGTGCCAGCAGTTTAACAGGGGGCCCGTTCTACGAGCAGTACTTC. It yields the protein CASSLTGGPFYEQYF.

In the case of this clone: The junction and the germline gene differ at one end; a read error may be behind it. The chain links TRBV6-1 to TRBJ1-1; D unresolved. CDR3 size: 13 residues. From germline, CDR1 is MNHNS and CDR2 SASEGT. CDR3 in DNA: TGTGCCAGCAGTCAAGCTGGGCCCACTGAAGCTTTCTTT. It translates to CASSQAGPTEAFF.

This chain joins TRBV18 and TRBJ2-5, with D possibly TRBD2 on 6 matching bases. Per germline, CDR1 KGHSH and CDR2 LQKENI. The CDR3 sequence is 14 residues long. V lost 0 bases, J lost 5 bases, and 10 bases lay in between. This CDR3 reads CASSPPEGRETQYF. The CDR3 bases are TGTGCCAGCTCACCACCGGAGGGGAGGGAGACCCAGTACTTC.

This chain uses TRBV5-4 with TRBJ2-2, with D hard to call. Germline assignment: CDR1 SGHNT and CDR2 YYREEE (reference sequence). The V and J ends lost 0 bases and 7 bases respectively, with 10 bases between them. The CDR3 sequence is 14 residues long. The CDR3 coding sequence is TGTGCCAGCAGCTTGGGTCAGGCATACGGGGAGCTGTTTTTT. Translation gives CASSLGQAYGELFF.

This clone came up a few times. The gene calls are TRBV7-2 and TRBJ2-2; D perhaps matches TRBD2 (6 bases). Germline V CDR1 and CDR2: SGHTA, FQGNSA. Trimming removed 4 bases at V and 9 bases at J, with 18 bases between. CDR3 length: 15 residues. CDR3 protein: CASSSRTNTGRELFF. CDR3 sequence (DNA): TGTGCCAGCAGCTCCAGGACTAACACCGGGCGGGAGCTGTTTTTT.

The V and J genes are TRBV5-6 and TRBJ1-5; a weak D match, TRBD1 (6 bases). Deletions cut 1 base from V and 2 bases from J, with 13 bases between. Germline V gives CDR1 SGHDT, CDR2 YYEEEE. CDR3 length equals 16 residues. DNA of the CDR3: TGTGCCAGCAGCTTGAATAGGGGGTTAGGCAATCAGCCCCAGCATTTT. This sequence encodes CASSLNRGLGNQPQHF. Drawing the rest from reference TRBV5-6 and TRBJ1-5, the complete variable domain is DAGVTQSPTHLIKTRGQQVTLRCSPKSGHDTVSWYQQALGQGPQFIFQYYEEEERQRGNFPDRFSGHQFPNYSSELNVNALLLGDSALYLCASSLNRGLGNQPQHFGDGTRLSIL.

This sequence joins TRBV7-2 and TRBJ2-1, with TRBD2 identical over 13 bases. The CDR3 consists of 17 residues. Germline V lookup: CDR1 SGHTA, CDR2 FQGNSA. With V trimmed by 1 base and J by 9 bases, 9 bases remained unmatched. CDR3 sequence: CASSLVGTSGMGSEQFF. CDR3 nucleotide sequence: TGTGCCAGCAGCTTAGTAGGGACTAGCGGGATGGGTAGTGAGCAGTTCTTC.

The chain uses TRBV4-3 and TRBJ1-1, with D possibly matching TRBD1 (5 bases). Trimming removed 3 bases at V and 4 bases at J, with 12 bases between. The CDR3 is 14 residues long. In germline, CDR1 is LGHNA, CDR2 YSLEER. CDR3 in DNA: TGCGCCAGCAGCCATACAGGTTCCTTCACTGAAGCTTTCTTT. This translates into CASSHTGSFTEAFF.

The chain has TRBV29-1 and TRBJ1-1; the D is unclear. There are 11 residues in the CDR3. Per germline, CDR1 SQVTM and CDR2 ANQGSEA. V shed 5 bases and J shed 0 bases, with 4 bases lying between them. CDR3 loop: CSVSMNTEAFF. CDR3 coding DNA: TGCAGCGTTTCTATGAACACTGAAGCTTTCTTT.

The chain employs TRBV7-2 and TRBJ2-7; D is undetermined. V was pared by 3 bases and J by 2 bases, with 11 bases between. CDR3 length: 14 amino acids. The germline gives CDR1 SGHTA, CDR2 FQGNSA. The CDR3 protein is CASSFFGSTYEQYF. The CDR3 bases are TGTGCCAGCAGCTTCTTCGGGTCAACCTACGAGCAGTACTTC.

This chain joins TRBV19 and TRBJ1-6; no reliable D call. The CDR3 contains 14 residues. The V gene lost 4 bases and the J gene lost 5 bases, with 9 bases spanning the gap. Germline V gene sequence: CDR1 LNHDA, CDR2 SQIVND (reference sequence). The DNA for the CDR3 is TGTGCCAGTAGTAGGATCGGGAATAATTCACCCCTCCACTTT. This sequence encodes CASSRIGNNSPLHF.

V is TRBV10-3 and J is TRBJ2-2; TRBD2 aligns across 15 bases. CDR3 length: 16 residues. After removal of 6 bases from V and 4 bases from J, the junction contained 3 bases not matched to a gene. CDR1 and CDR2 (germline): ENHRY, SYGVKD. This chain's CDR3 is CAIRGLAGGGTGELFF. DNA of the CDR3: TGTGCCATCAGGGGACTAGCGGGAGGTGGCACCGGGGAGCTGTTTTTT.

V gene TRBV5-1 combines with J gene TRBJ1-1; 8 bases align to TRBD1. Germline CDR1 SGHRS, CDR2 YFSETQ. The trim removed 3 bases at V and 1 base at J, leaving 8 bases unmatched. The length of the CDR3 is 16 residues. The CDR3 reads CASSSGQGQENTEAFF. DNA for the CDR3: TGCGCCAGCAGCTCAGGACAGGGTCAGGAGAACACTGAAGCTTTCTTT.

The chain joins TRBV10-3 to TRBJ2-1; TRBD2 might be the D (6 bases). The germline V and J ends were trimmed by 8 bases and 3 bases, with 14 bases remaining between them. There are 14 residues in the CDR3. Germline loops: CDR1 ENHRY, CDR2 SYGVKD. CDR3 bases: TGTGCCATCTCCGATTTGGGGGGCTACAATGAGCAGTTCTTC. Protein product: CAISDLGGYNEQFF.